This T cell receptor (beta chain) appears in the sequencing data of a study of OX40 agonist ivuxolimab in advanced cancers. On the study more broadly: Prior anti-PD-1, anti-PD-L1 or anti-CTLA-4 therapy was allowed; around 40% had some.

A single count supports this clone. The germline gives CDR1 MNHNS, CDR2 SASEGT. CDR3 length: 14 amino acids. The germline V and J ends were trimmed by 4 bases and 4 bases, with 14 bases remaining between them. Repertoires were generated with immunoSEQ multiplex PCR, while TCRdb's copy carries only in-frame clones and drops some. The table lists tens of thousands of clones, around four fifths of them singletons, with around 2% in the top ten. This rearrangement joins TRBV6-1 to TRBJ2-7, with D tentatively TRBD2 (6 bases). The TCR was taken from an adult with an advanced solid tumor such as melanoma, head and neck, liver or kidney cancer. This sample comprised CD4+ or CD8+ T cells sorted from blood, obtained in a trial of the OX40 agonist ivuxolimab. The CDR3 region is CASSGEDIFYEQYF. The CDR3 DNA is TGTGCCAGCAGTGGGGAGGACATATTTTACGAGCAGTACTTC.